This TCR beta chain was documented in a study of T cells in Graves' hyperthyroidism and ophthalmopathy. Study-wide findings and caveats: Most clonotypes that expanded in the thyroid above 0.001 also showed up in blood. Ophthalmopathy onset followed model prediction by a median about six months.

TCR beta CDR3 sequences were amplified from RNA transcripts. The HTBI primer set was used in a first-round RT-PCR of the TCR CDR3. One entry per CDR3 protein, called by TCRdb with MiXCR from the multiplex PCR reads. This table holds about 480,000 distinct CDR3 sequences, 22% found once. The length of the CDR3 is 16 residues. Germline-derived CDR1 and CDR2 are SGHTA and FQGNSA. The ends were cut back, 5 bases at V and 8 bases at J, with 24 bases in the middle. Diagnoses were made from clinical symptoms, serum measures (thyroxine and TRAb), thyroid ultrasound and orbital computed tomography. Many counts were recorded for this clonotype. Its antigen is undetermined.

The sample taken for sequencing was blood. This TCR came from a woman in her seventies with Graves' ophthalmopathy. The chain links TRBV7-2 to TRBJ1-2, with D possibly being TRBD1 (5 bases). The CDR3 DNA is TGTGCCAGCAGCCCTAGCCGGGGCAGGGCGGGAGAGGGCTACACCTTC. It yields the protein CASSPSRGRAGEGYTF.